Following are 15 T cell receptor beta chains from one sample sequenced in a study of beta chain features in type 1 diabetes. Expressed TCRB transcripts were sequenced after all isolated RNA was converted to cDNA. The table came from immunoSEQ multiplex PCR; TCRdb's copy has only in-frame clones and leaves some out. The table lists about 330,000 clones, 11% of them singletons, with approximately 0.016% in the top ten. The material sequenced was naive CD4+ T cells from blood. These receptors all stem from a woman aged 25 to 39 in good health.

The table lists this clone with a few counts. This chain joins TRBV19 and TRBJ2-1, with D possibly matching TRBD1 (6 bases). Germline values: CDR1 LNHDA, CDR2 SQIVND (reference sequence). The ends were cut back, 4 bases at V and 9 bases at J, with 13 bases in the middle. The CDR3 extends over 13 amino acids. DNA of the CDR3: TGTGCCAGTAGTAAGGGGGACGATCGTGAGCAGTTCTTC. It yields the protein CASSKGDDREQFF. Supplemented by reference TRBV19 and TRBJ2-1, the full variable domain reads DGGITQSPKYLFRKEGQNVTLSCEQNLNHDAMYWYRQDPGQGLRLIYYSQIVNDFQKGDIAEGYSVSREKKESFPLTVTSAQKNPTAFYLCASSKGDDREQFFGPGTRLTVL.

The rearrangement uses TRBV7-2 and TRBJ2-4; 7 bases are a match to TRBD1. From germline, CDR1 is SGHTA and CDR2 FQGNSA. The CDR3 totals 14 residues. The junction had 6 bases not matched to a gene; V was cut back by 5 bases and J by 5 bases. As DNA, the CDR3 is TGTGCCAGCAGCCCCCGGACAGGAGAAAACATTCAGTACTTC. This translates into CASSPRTGENIQYF.

This clone was counted only a few times. CDR3 in DNA: TGTGCCAGCAGCGTAGCGGGAGTGCTCACAGATACGCAGTATTTT. This encodes CASSVAGVLTDTQYF. This chain links TRBV9 with TRBJ2-3, with a tentative D call TRBD2 (6 bases). In germline, CDR1 is SGDLS, CDR2 YYNGEE. Trimming stripped 0 bases from V and 2 bases from J, with 10 bases between. This CDR3 region has 15 residues.

The chain carries TRBV6-5 and TRBJ2-2; 8 bases are shared with TRBD2. Germline CDR1 reads MNHEY; CDR2 reads SVGAGI. CDR3 length: 14 residues. V gave up 6 bases and J gave up 3 bases; unmatched junction bases: 3. The CDR3 DNA is TGTGCCAGCAGGGGGACTAGTGACACCGGGGAGCTGTTTTTT. It encodes CASRGTSDTGELFF.

CDR3 DNA: TGTGCCAGCAGCTTAGCGGGACTCGCACCTATGGAGCAGTACTTC. The encoded protein is CASSLAGLAPMEQYF. The chain combines TRBV11-2 with TRBJ2-7, with TRBD2 as a possible D gene (6 bases). Trimming pared 1 base from V and 7 bases from J, leaving 17 bases between. The CDR3 sequence is 15 residues long. The V gene's germline CDR1 is SGHAT and CDR2 FQNNGV.

This clone was recorded a few times. The chain has TRBV6-1 and TRBJ2-5; D not resolved. The CDR3 extends over 15 amino acids. The germline gives CDR1 MNHNS, CDR2 SASEGT. The germline V and J ends were trimmed by 5 bases and 1 base, with 14 bases remaining between them. The CDR3 is CASSLTYDFQETQYF. The CDR3 DNA is TGTGCCAGCAGTCTCACATACGACTTCCAAGAGACCCAGTACTTC.

V is TRBV30 and J is TRBJ1-1; perhaps TRBD1 as D (6 bases). Germline assignment: CDR1 GTSNPN and CDR2 SVGIG (reference sequence). V was shortened by 2 bases and J by 1 base, with 8 bases between the two germline ends. This CDR3 has 13 residues. CDR3 nucleotides: TGTGCCTGGAGTAGACAGGAGAACACTGAAGCTTTCTTT. Its translation is CAWSRQENTEAFF.

This clone was observed a few times. The V gene is TRBV7-9, the J gene TRBJ2-7; 9 positions agree with TRBD2. The V gene end was trimmed by 4 bases and the J gene end by 2 bases; junction bases not matched to a gene: 18. Germline values: CDR1 SEHNR, CDR2 FQNEAQ (reference sequence). The CDR3 covers 19 residues. The CDR3: CASSSLGGGRASEAYEQYF. The CDR3 DNA reads as TGTGCCAGCAGCTCCCTAGGGGGCGGGAGGGCCAGCGAAGCCTACGAGCAGTACTTC.

This clone was counted between two and nine times. V gene TRBV19 combines with J gene TRBJ2-5; D possibly corresponds to TRBD1 (6 bases). The CDR3 runs to 13 residues. V dropped 9 bases and J dropped 1 base, with 12 bases sitting between them. Germline V CDR1 and CDR2: LNHDA, SQIVND (reference sequence). In nucleotides, the CDR3 is TGTGCCAGCAGCGAGGACAGCCAAGAGACCCAGTACTTC. It translates to CASSEDSQETQYF.

This chain links TRBV19 with TRBJ2-7; maybe TRBD1 (7 bases). Per germline, CDR1 LNHDA and CDR2 SQIVND (reference sequence). The CDR3 contains 15 residues. Trimming cost V 4 bases and J 4 bases, with 17 bases left between them. CDR3 in DNA: TGTGCCAGTAGTACCGGAGCCAGGGGGGCATACGAGCAGTACTTC. Translating it yields CASSTGARGAYEQYF.

This clone turned up a few times. The V gene is TRBV19, the J gene TRBJ2-1; 8 bases are shared with TRBD2. The junction had 4 bases not matched to a gene; V was cut back by 1 base and J by 2 bases. This CDR3 spans 16 amino acids. Germline assignment: CDR1 LNHDA and CDR2 SQIVND (reference sequence). CDR3 amino acids: CASSIATSGTYNEQFF. The CDR3 DNA is TGTGCCAGTAGTATAGCTACTAGCGGAACCTACAATGAGCAGTTCTTC. Drawing the rest from reference TRBV19 and TRBJ2-1, the complete variable domain is DGGITQSPKYLFRKEGQNVTLSCEQNLNHDAMYWYRQDPGQGLRLIYYSQIVNDFQKGDIAEGYSVSREKKESFPLTVTSAQKNPTAFYLCASSIATSGTYNEQFFGPGTRLTVL.

This clone was detected a few times. The CDR3 nucleotides are TGTGCCAGCAGTCTCGGGATCCAAGAGACCCAGTACTTC. As protein: CASSLGIQETQYF. The rearrangement joins TRBV28 to TRBJ2-5; D might be TRBD2 (5 bases). The CDR3 spans 13 residues. Germline CDR1 reads MDHEN; CDR2 reads SYDVKM. Deletions cut 5 bases from V and 1 base from J, with 8 bases between.

This clone was detected only a few times. The chain is built from TRBV29-1 and TRBJ2-5; maybe TRBD1 (5 bases). The ends were cut back, 0 bases at V and 5 bases at J, with 16 bases in the middle. Germline values: CDR1 SQVTM, CDR2 ANQGSEA. The CDR3 sequence is 15 residues long. The CDR3 protein is CSVEDWSGIRETQYF. The CDR3 nucleotides are TGCAGCGTTGAAGATTGGTCAGGGATCCGGGAGACCCAGTACTTC.

This clone occurred a few times. The V and J genes are TRBV18 and TRBJ2-2; 9 positions agree with TRBD1. V lost 8 bases, J lost 1 base, and 5 bases stayed unmatched. This CDR3 contains 15 residues. Germline CDR1 reads KGHSH; CDR2 reads LQKENI. The CDR3 is CASQQGAQNTGELFF. The CDR3 DNA is TGTGCCAGCCAACAGGGGGCCCAGAACACCGGGGAGCTGTTTTTT. The full variable domain, completed using reference TRBV18 and TRBJ2-2, is NAGVMQNPRHLVRRRGQEARLRCSPMKGHSHVYWYRQLPEEGLKFMVYLQKENIIDESGMPKERFSAEFPKEGPSILRIQQVVRGDSAAYFCASQQGAQNTGELFFGEGSRLTVL.

V is TRBV11-2 and J is TRBJ2-3, with no clear D. Germline-derived CDR1 and CDR2 are SGHAT and FQNNGV. The CDR3 is 14 amino acids. Trimming took off 6 bases at V and 3 bases at J, with 13 bases between the two ends. The CDR3 is CASRSAAFTDTQYF. The CDR3, as DNA: TGTGCCAGCAGGTCGGCGGCTTTTACAGATACGCAGTATTTT.